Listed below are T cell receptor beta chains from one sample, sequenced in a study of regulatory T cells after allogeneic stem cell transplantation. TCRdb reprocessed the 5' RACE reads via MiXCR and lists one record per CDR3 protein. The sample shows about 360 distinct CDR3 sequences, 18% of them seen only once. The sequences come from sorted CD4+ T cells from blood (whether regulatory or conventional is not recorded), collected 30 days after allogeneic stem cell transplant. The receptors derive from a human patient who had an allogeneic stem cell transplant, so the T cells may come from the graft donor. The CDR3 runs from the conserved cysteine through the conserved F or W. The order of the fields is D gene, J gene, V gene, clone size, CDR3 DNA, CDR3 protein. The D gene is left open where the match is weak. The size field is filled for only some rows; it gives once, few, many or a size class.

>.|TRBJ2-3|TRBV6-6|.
TGTGCCAGCAGCTGGGGTTTATCGGGGGTGACAGATACGCAGTATTTT
CASSWGLSGVTDTQYF
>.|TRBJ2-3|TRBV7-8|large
TGTGCCAGCAGCCTTCTCGGACTGGGCACAGATACGCAGTATTTT
CASSLLGLGTDTQYF
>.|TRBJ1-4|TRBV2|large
TGTGCCAGCAGTGAACAAACAACTAATGAAAAACTGTTTTTT
CASSEQTTNEKLFF
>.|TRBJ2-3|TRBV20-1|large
TGCAGTGCTGAGGCGGGCGCTCCTAGCACAGATACGCAGTATTTT
CSAEAGAPSTDTQYF
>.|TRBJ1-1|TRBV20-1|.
TGCAGTGCGAGGACAAGGGACAACACTGAAACTTTCTTT
CSARTRDNTETFF
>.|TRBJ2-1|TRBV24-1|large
TGTGCCACCAGTGACCCAGGGGGGCCTACCTACAATGAGCAGTTCTTC
CATSDPGGPTYNEQFF
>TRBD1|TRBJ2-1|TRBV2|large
TGTGCCAGCATACCGGGACAGGGGGCGGGCGAGCAGTTCTTC
CASIPGQGAGEQFF
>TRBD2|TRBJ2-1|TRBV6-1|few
TGTGCCGGCAGTGTAGCGGGGGGAATGTATGAGCAGTTCTTC
CAGSVAGGMYEQFF
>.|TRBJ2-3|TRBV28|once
TGTGCCAGCAGTCGACCCCCCACAGATACGCAGTATTTT
CASSRPPTDTQYF
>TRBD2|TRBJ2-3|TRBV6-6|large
TGTGCCAGCAGCGCCCGGGCGGGAGTAAAAACAGATACGCAGTATTTT
CASSARAGVKTDTQYF
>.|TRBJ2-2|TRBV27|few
TGTGCCAGCAGTTTATCACTGGCGGGTGACATCGGGGAGCTGTTTTTT
CASSLSLAGDIGELFF
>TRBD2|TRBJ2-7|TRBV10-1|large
TGCGCCAGCAGTGGTCCTAGCGGGAGAGTCGCCTACGAGCAGTACTTC
CASSGPSGRVAYEQYF
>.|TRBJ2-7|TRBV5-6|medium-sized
TGTGCCAGCAGCTTAACGGGATTACCCTACGAGCAGTACTTC
CASSLTGLPYEQYF
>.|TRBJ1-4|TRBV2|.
TGTGCCAGCAGTGAACTCCAGGGACCAAATGAAAAACTGTTTTTT
CASSELQGPNEKLFF
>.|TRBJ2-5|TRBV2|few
TGTGCCAGCAGCCGAGAGGAGACCCAGTACTTC
CASSREETQYF
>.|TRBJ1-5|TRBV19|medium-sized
TGTGCCAGTAGTAGGAGGGGTGATAGCAATCAGCCCCAGCATTTT
CASSRRGDSNQPQHF
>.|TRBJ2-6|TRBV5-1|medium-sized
TGCGCCAGCAGCTTCAGAGGGTCCATGACCTCTGGGGCCAACGTCCTGACTTTC
CASSFRGSMTSGANVLTF
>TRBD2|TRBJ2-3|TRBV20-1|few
TGCGGTGCTTCACCTAGCGGGAGGGGCACAGATACGCAGTATTTT
CGASPSGRGTDTQYF